This T cell receptor (beta chain) was captured in a study of blood T cell repertoires in COVID-19. For the study at large: Sample material is recorded as cDNA or gDNA derived from T cells, B-cell-depleted T cells, or PBMCs.

Sequenced by immunoSEQ multiplex PCR; TCRdb stores in-frame clones only, minus some. The table records 250,000 to 350,000 clones, around 85% of them present only once. This clone was seen once. The V gene's germline CDR1 is MDHEN and CDR2 SYDVKM. The V end lost 3 bases, the J end lost 7 bases, and 10 bases lay between the germline ends. CDR3 size: 14 residues. Participants, about 18 to 95 years old, spanned around 26 US areas. Cohort placement rested on clinical history that participants reported themselves. Sequencing was carried out using PBMCs or T cells enriched from blood (not recorded which). The source of this sequence is a woman in her twenties or thirties who had recovered from COVID-19. The chain uses TRBV28 and TRBJ1-6; D gene unclear. CDR3 nucleotide sequence: TGTGCCAGCAGTTTTAGGCCTAGGAATTCACCCCTCCACTTT. Encoded protein: CASSFRPRNSPLHF.